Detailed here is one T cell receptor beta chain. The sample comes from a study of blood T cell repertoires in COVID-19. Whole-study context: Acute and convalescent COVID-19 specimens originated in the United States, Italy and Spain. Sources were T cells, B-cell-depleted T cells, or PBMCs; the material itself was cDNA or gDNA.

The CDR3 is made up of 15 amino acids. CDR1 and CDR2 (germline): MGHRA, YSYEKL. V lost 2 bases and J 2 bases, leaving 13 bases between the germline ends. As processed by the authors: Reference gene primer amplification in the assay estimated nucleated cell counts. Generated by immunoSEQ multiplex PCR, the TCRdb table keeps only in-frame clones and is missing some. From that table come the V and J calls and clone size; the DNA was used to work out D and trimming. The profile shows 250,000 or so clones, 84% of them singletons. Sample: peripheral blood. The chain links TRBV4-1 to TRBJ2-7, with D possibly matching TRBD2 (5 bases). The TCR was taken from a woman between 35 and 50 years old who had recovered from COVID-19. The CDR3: CASSQPGSGTYEQYF. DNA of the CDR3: TGCGCCAGCAGCCAACCTGGCTCGGGAACCTACGAGCAGTACTTC.